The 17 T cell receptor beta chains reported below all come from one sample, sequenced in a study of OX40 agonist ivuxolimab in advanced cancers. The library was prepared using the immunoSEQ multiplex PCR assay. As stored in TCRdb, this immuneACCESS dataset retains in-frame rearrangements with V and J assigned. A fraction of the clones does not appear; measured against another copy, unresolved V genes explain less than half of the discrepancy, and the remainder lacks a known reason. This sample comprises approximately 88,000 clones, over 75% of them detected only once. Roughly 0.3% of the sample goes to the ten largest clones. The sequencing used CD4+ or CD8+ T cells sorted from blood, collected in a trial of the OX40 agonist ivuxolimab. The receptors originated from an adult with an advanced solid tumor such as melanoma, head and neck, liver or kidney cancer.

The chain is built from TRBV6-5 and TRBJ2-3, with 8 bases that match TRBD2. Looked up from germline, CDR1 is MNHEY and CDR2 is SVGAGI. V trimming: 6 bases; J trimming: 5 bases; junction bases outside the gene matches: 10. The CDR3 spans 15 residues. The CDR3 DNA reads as TGTGCCAGCAGCAGGGGTAGCGGGGCGGTAGATACGCAGTATTTT. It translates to CASSRGSGAVDTQYF.

CDR3 in DNA: TGTGCCAGCAGCTCAGGACCAGGGGGCACTGAAGCTTTCTTT. This codes for CASSSGPGGTEAFF. This rearrangement joins TRBV7-3 to TRBJ1-1; 7 bases map to TRBD1. This CDR3 region has 14 residues. Germline trimming cut 4 bases from V and 4 bases from J; bases unmatched to any gene: 6. CDR1 and CDR2 from the germline V gene are SGHTA and FQGTGA.

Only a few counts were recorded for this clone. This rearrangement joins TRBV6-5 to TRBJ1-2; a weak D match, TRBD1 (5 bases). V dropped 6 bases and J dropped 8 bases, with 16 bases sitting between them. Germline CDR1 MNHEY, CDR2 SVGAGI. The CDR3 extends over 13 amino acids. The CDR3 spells CASSLRVKEGYTF. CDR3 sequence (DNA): TGTGCCAGCAGCCTCAGGGTAAAGGAGGGCTACACCTTC.

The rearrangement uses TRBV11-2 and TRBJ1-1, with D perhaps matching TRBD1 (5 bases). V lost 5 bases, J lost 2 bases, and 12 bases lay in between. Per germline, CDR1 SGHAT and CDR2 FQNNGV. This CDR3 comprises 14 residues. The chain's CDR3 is CASSLGQINTEAFF. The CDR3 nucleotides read TGTGCCAGCAGCCTGGGGCAGATTAACACTGAAGCTTTCTTT.

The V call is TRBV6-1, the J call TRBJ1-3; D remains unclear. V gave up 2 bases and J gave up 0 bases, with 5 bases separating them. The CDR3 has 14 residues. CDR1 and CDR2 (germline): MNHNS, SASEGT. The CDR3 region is CASSEPGSGNTIYF. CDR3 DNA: TGTGCCAGCAGTGAACCGGGCTCTGGAAACACCATATATTTT.

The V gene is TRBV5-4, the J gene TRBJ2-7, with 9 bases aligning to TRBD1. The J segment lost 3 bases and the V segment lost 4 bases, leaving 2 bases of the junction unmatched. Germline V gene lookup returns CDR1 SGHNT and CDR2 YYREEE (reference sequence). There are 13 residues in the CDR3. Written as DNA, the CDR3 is TGTGCCAGCAGCGGGACAGGGATCTACGAGCAGTACTTC. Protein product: CASSGTGIYEQYF.

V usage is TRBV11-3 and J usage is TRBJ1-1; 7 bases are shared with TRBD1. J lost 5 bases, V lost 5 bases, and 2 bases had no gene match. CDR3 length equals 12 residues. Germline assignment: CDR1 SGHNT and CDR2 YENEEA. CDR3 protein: CASSHRGTEAFF. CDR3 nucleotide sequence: TGTGCCAGCAGCCACAGGGGAACTGAAGCTTTCTTT.

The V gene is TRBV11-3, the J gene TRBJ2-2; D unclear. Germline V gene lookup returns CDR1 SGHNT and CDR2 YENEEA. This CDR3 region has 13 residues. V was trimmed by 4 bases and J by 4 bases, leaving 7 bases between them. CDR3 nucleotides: TGTGCCAGCAGCTCCTACAGCACCGGGGAGCTGTTTTTT. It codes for CASSSYSTGELFF.

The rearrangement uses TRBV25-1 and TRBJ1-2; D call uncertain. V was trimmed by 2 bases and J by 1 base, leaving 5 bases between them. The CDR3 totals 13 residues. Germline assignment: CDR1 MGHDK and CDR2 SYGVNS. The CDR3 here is CASSEDHNYGYTF. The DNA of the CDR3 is TGTGCCAGCAGTGAAGACCATAACTATGGCTACACCTTC.

This chain's CDR3 is CASSGTGANQPQHF. In DNA, the CDR3 is TGTGCCAGCTCAGGGACAGGGGCGAATCAGCCCCAGCATTTT. This chain joins TRBV18 and TRBJ1-5, with 10 bases matching TRBD1. This CDR3 is 14 amino acids long. Germline V lookup: CDR1 KGHSH, CDR2 LQKENI. Losses at the gene ends were 5 bases for V and 4 bases for J; bases not matched to a gene: 2.

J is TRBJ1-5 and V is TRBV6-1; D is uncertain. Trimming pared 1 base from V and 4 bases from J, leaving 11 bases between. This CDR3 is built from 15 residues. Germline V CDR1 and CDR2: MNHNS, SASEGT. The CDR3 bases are TGTGCCAGCAGTGAAGAGCCGGGTCGGAATCAGCCCCAGCATTTT. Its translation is CASSEEPGRNQPQHF.

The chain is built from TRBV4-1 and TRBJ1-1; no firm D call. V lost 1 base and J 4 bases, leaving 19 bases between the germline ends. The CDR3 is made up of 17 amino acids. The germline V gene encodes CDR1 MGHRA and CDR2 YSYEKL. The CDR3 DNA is TGCGCCAGCAGCCAAGTCCCTCAGAGGGCATCGGGCACTGAAGCTTTCTTT. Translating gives CASSQVPQRASGTEAFF.

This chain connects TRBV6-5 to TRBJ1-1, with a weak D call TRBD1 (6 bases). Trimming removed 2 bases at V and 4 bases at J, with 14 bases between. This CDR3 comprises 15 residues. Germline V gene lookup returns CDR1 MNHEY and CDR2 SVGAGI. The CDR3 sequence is CASSYNWGRVTEAFF. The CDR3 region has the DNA TGTGCCAGCAGTTACAATTGGGGGCGGGTCACTGAAGCTTTCTTT.

The CDR3 bases are TGTGCCAGCAGCCCACGGACAGGGTTGAACACTGAAGCTTTCTTT. This encodes CASSPRTGLNTEAFF. The rearrangement joins TRBV7-2 to TRBJ1-1; the match to TRBD1 covers 8 bases. This CDR3 comprises 15 residues. Germline CDR1 reads SGHTA; CDR2 reads FQGNSA. With 5 bases clipped from V and 0 bases from J, the junction kept 5 bases outside the gene matches.

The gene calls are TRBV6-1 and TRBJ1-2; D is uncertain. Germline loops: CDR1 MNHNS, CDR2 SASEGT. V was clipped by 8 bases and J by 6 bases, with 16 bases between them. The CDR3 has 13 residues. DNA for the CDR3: TGTGCCAGCTCGGGCAACCTTGGGGATGGCTACACCTTC. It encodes CASSGNLGDGYTF.

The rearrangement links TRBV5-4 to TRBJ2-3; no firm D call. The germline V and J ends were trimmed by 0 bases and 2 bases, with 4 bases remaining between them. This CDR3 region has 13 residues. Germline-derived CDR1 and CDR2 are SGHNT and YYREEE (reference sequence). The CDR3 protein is CASSLGDTDTQYF. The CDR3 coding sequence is TGTGCCAGCAGCTTGGGCGACACAGATACGCAGTATTTT.

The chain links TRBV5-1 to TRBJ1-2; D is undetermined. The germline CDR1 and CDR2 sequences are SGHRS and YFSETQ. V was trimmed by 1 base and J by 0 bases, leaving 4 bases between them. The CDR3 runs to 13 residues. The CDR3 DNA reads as TGCGCCAGCAGCTTGCGGGCTAACTATGGCTACACCTTC. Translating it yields CASSLRANYGYTF.